The present T cell receptor beta chain was sequenced within a study of OX40 agonist ivuxolimab in advanced cancers. Study-level information: Ivuxolimab is a fully human IgG2 antibody that activates OX40 (CD134). Patient treatment consisted of intravenous ivuxolimab administration every 2 weeks at 0.01 to 10 mg/kg.

Worth noting for this clone: Its antigen is unknown.

The assay was immunoSEQ multiplex PCR, and TCRdb's table has in-frame clones only and misses some. Of about 46,000 clones listed, roughly 90% were seen once; the top ten hold approximately 12%. Findings of the study overall: Blood T cells, both CD4+ and CD8+, expanded clonally by week 6 at 0.1 to 3.0 mg/kg. Among the least clonally expanded were partial responders at 0.1-3.0 mg/kg.

Germline V gene lookup returns CDR1 SQVTM and CDR2 ANQGSEA. Trimming took 6 bases from V and 8 from J, leaving 10 bases between them. The CDR3 runs 11 residues. Sequencing was performed on CD4+ or CD8+ T cells sorted from blood, taken in a trial of the OX40 agonist ivuxolimab. This sequence was found in an adult with an advanced solid tumor such as melanoma, head and neck, liver or kidney cancer. The chain combines TRBV29-1 with TRBJ1-4, with TRBD1 as a possible D gene (5 bases). CDR3 loop: CSVRGDEKLFF. CDR3 sequence (DNA): TGCAGCGTCCGAGGGGACGAAAAACTGTTTTTT.